This T cell receptor (beta chain) originates from a study of shared clonotypes between healthy human individuals. Study in general: CD4 naive cells filled three plates per donor, CD4 memory three, CD8 naive two and CD8 memory one. Whole-study findings and limits: Of the naive CD4 clonotypes, around 5.2% were shared across several donors.

In regard to this clone: Its specificity is unknown.

The CDR3 loop spans 15 amino acids. Germline CDR1 MRHNA, CDR2 SNTAGT. The junction had 8 bases not matched to a gene; V was cut back by 6 bases and J by 2 bases. Clones were sequenced by immunoSEQ multiplex PCR, and TCRdb holds only the in-frame ones, with some missing. The sample includes about 690,000 clones, 90% seen only once; the top ten take around a third. The chain links TRBV6-4 to TRBJ2-7; 9 nucleotides agree with TRBD1. Sequenced material: memory CD8+ T cells from PBMCs. Subset defined: CD45RO+ cells pooled with CCR7-negative TemRA cells. The TCR comes from a man in his late teens or twenties in good health. Some clones in this sample may be carry-over from other donors' samples. This chain's CDR3 is CASSPGTGPTYEQYF. DNA of the CDR3: TGTGCCAGCAGCCCCGGGACAGGGCCAACCTACGAGCAGTACTTC.